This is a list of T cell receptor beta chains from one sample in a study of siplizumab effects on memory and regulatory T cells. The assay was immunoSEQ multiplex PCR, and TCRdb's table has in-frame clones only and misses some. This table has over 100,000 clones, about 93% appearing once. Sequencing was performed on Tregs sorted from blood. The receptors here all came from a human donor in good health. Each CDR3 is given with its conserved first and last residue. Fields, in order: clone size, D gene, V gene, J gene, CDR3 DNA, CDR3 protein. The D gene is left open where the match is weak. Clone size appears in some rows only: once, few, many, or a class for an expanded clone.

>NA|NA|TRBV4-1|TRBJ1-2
TGCGCCAGCAGCCAAGATCCAGGCCTAAACTATGGCTACACCTTC
CASSQDPGLNYGYTF
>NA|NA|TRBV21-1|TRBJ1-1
TGTGCCAGCAAGGGGGGTAACACTGAAGCTTTCTTT
CASKGGNTEAFF
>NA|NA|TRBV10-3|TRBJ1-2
TGTGCCATCAGCCAGGCCCCCTATGGCTACACCTTC
CAISQAPYGYTF
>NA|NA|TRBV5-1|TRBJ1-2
TGCGCCAGCAGCTTGGTTTCGGCAGACTATGGCTACACCTTC
CASSLVSADYGYTF
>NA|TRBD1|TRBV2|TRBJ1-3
TGTGCCAGCAGTGATTTAGGACAGGGTGGAAACACCATATATTTT
CASSDLGQGGNTIYF
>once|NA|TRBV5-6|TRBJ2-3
TGTGCCAGCAGCTGGGGCCCCAGAGGATCAGATACGCAGTATTTT
CASSWGPRGSDTQYF
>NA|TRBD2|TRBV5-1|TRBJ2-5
TGCGCCAGCGCCCATGCGGGAGGCTCTCCTGAGACCCAGTACTTC
CASAHAGGSPETQYF
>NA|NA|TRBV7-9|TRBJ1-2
TGTGCCAGCAGTTCCGTATATGGCTACACCTTC
CASSSVYGYTF
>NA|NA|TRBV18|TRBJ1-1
TGTGCCAGCTCACCACCGGGGAACATGAACACTGAAGCTTTCTTT
CASSPPGNMNTEAFF
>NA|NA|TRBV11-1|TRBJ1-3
TGTGCCAGCAGCCTTAGGCCGGGACGACACTCTGGAAACACCATATATTTT
CASSLRPGRHSGNTIYF
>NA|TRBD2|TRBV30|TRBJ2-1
TGTGCCTGGGAGCGGGGACTCCTCTACAATGAGCAGTTCTTC
CAWERGLLYNEQFF
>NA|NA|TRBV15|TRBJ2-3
TGTGCCACCAGCAGAGACGTGACTAACACAGATACGCAGTATTTT
CATSRDVTNTDTQYF
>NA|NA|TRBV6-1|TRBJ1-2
TGTGCCAGCAGTGTCGCGGGAGGGGGCTACACCTTC
CASSVAGGGYTF
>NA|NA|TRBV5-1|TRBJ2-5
TGCGCCAGCAGCTTGGCGGGGTTTCAGGAAGAGACCCAGTACTTC
CASSLAGFQEETQYF
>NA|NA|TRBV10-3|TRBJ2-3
TGTGCCATCAAAGGTCAGGGGAGCACAGATACGCAGTATTTT
CAIKGQGSTDTQYF